This paragraph reports one T cell receptor (beta chain). These data originate in a study of cytomegalovirus exposure and HLA in healthy donors. Here immunoSEQ multiplex PCR was the method, and the copy in TCRdb shows in-frame clones only, minus some. This sample has 100,000 or so clones, with about 88% found just once. CDR1 is SGHRS, CDR2 YFSETQ, per germline. Trimming removed 0 bases from V and 3 bases from J; junction bases left unmatched: 4. This CDR3 comprises 15 residues. What was sequenced was PBMCs. This clonotype originated in a man aged 18-30 years in good health and CMV-seropositive. The V and J genes are TRBV5-1 and TRBJ1-2; TRBD1 matches 8 bases. DNA for the CDR3: TGCGCCAGCAGCTTGGATGCAGGGGGCCACTATGGCTACACCTTC. This gives the protein CASSLDAGGHYGYTF.